The 8 T cell receptor beta chains below were found in one sample sequenced in a study of blood T cell repertoires in COVID-19. Sequencing used immunoSEQ multiplex PCR; TCRdb keeps in-frame clones, though not all of them. The sample has approximately 300,000 clones, 70% to 90% seen once; the top ten hold 3.5% to 4.5%. The sequenced sample was peripheral blood. Receptors were obtained from a woman aged 35 to 49 with acute or convalescent COVID-19.

This clone was recorded many times. V is TRBV6-5 and J is TRBJ1-1; TRBD1 might be the D (5 bases). The CDR3 spans 16 residues. Germline values: CDR1 MNHEY, CDR2 SVGAGI. Trimming took off 4 bases at V and 3 bases at J, with 18 bases between the two ends. CDR3: CASSFSAQGLDTEAFF. DNA of the CDR3: TGTGCCAGCAGTTTTTCTGCTCAGGGACTGGACACTGAAGCTTTCTTT.

The chain employs TRBV27 and TRBJ1-6; 12 nucleotides agree with TRBD1. The trim removed 6 bases at V and 7 bases at J, leaving 4 bases unmatched. The CDR3 runs 15 residues. Germline V gene data show CDR1 as MNHEY and CDR2 as SMNVEV (reference sequence). The CDR3 bases are TGTGCCAGCAGCTCCGGGACAGGGGGCAATTCACCCCTCCACTTT. Encoded protein: CASSSGTGGNSPLHF.

This clone was counted once. J is TRBJ2-1 and V is TRBV20-1, with 12 bases matching TRBD2. Germline CDR1 reads DFQATT; CDR2 reads SNEGSKA (reference sequence). V was pared by 5 bases and J by 14 bases, with 4 bases of the junction left unmatched. CDR3 length: 11 residues. The chain's CDR3 is CSAPSGGAKFF. The CDR3 DNA sequence: TGCAGTGCTCCTAGCGGGGGGGCCAAGTTCTTC.

The chain uses TRBV3-1 (or the pseudogene TRBV3-2) and TRBJ2-2; 7 bases align to TRBD1. Germline V lookup: CDR1 LGHDT, CDR2 YNNKEL (reference sequence). After removal of 4 bases from V and 1 base from J, the junction contained 6 bases not matched to a gene. This CDR3 region has 16 residues. CDR3 sequence (DNA): TGTGCCAGCAGCCTTACCGGGACAGAGAACACCGGGGAGCTGTTTTTT. Protein sequence: CASSLTGTENTGELFF.

This clone has just a few counts. The V gene is TRBV28, the J gene TRBJ2-3, with D unclear. Trimming removed 8 bases at V and 6 bases at J, with 12 bases between. From germline, CDR1 is MDHEN and CDR2 SYDVKM. This CDR3 is built from 12 residues. CDR3 residues: CASATPGDTQYF. CDR3 nucleotides: TGTGCCAGCGCCACCCCAGGTGATACGCAGTATTTT.

The chain joins TRBV19 to TRBJ1-6; D is possibly TRBD1 (5 bases). V lost 5 bases to trimming and J lost 7 bases, with 15 bases between them. Germline lookup yields CDR1 LNHDA and CDR2 SQIVND (reference sequence). The CDR3 consists of 15 residues. CDR3 sequence reads: CASSSSDTWNSPLHF. The CDR3 region has the DNA TGTGCCAGTAGTTCCTCGGACACCTGGAATTCACCCCTCCACTTT.

The V gene is TRBV18, the J gene TRBJ1-2; D is uncertain. Germline CDR1 is KGHSH and CDR2 is LQKENI. This CDR3 comprises 15 residues. The V gene lost 5 bases and the J gene lost 0 bases, with 13 bases spanning the gap. The CDR3 DNA sequence: TGTGCCAGCTCAAAGACAACCCTTCCTAACTATGGCTACACCTTC. Its protein product is CASSKTTLPNYGYTF.

The chain employs TRBV5-5 and TRBJ2-2, with a tentative D call TRBD1 (7 bases). CDR3 length: 17 residues. V dropped 1 base and J dropped 4 bases, with 17 bases sitting between them. Germline-derived CDR1 and CDR2 are SGHKS and YYEKEE (reference sequence). This CDR3 reads CASSLRGGGTVTGELFF. The CDR3 bases are TGTGCCAGCAGCTTGCGAGGGGGCGGGACAGTCACCGGGGAGCTGTTTTTT.